The clone carrying this T cell receptor (beta chain) appeared many times. The antigen is not known. The data were taken from a study of shared clonotypes between healthy human individuals. Study-level results: Generally, naive subsets (rather than memory subsets) showed larger estimated richness.

Everyone who donated was a Caucasian adult who lived in Nashville, Tennessee. The V gene lost 1 base and the J gene lost 4 bases, with 15 bases spanning the gap. Germline V gives CDR1 LNHNV, CDR2 YYDKDF (reference sequence). The CDR3 contains 16 residues. Some clones are missing from TCRdb's copy, which holds only in-frame ones; the method was immunoSEQ multiplex PCR. This sample has 95,000 to 120,000 clones, with around 73% found just once. The TCR comes from a woman between 25 and 40 years old in good health. The material sequenced was memory CD8+ T cells sorted from blood. Subset in this sample: CD45RO+ cells pooled with CCR7-negative TemRA cells. The rearrangement uses TRBV15 and TRBJ2-3; perhaps D is TRBD1 or TRBD2 (5 bases each). The CDR3 bases are TGTGCCACCAGCAGAGCGAGGGGCGCGGGTGCAGATACGCAGTATTTT. Protein: CATSRARGAGADTQYF.